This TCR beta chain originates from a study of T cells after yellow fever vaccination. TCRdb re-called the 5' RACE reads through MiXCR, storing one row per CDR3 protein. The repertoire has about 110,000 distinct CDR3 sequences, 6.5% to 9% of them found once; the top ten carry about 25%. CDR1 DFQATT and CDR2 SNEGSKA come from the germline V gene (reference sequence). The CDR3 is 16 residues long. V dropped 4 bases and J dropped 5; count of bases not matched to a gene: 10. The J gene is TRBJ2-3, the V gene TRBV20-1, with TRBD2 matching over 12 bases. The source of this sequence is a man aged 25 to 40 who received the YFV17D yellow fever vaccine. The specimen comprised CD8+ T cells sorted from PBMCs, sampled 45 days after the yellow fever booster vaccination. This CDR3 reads CSAIHGLAGTGDTQYF. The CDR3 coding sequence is TGCAGTGCTATCCACGGACTAGCGGGAACGGGAGATACGCAGTATTTT.